The 21 T cell receptor beta chains in this list originate from one sample, sequenced in a study of PD-L1 blockade in urothelial cancer. Measured with immunoSEQ multiplex PCR; TCRdb has only the in-frame clones, and not every one. Seen here are tens of thousands of clones, 86% observed once, and the top ten hold about 16%. Noted time point: pretreatment peripheral blood. This sample comprised PBMCs, obtained around atezolizumab (anti-PD-L1) treatment. Receptors originate from a man aged 55 to 70 with urothelial cancer.

The chain links TRBV7-3 to TRBJ2-1; the D gene is possibly TRBD2 (6 bases). V was shortened by 5 bases and J by 4 bases, with 15 bases between the two germline ends. In germline, CDR1 is SGHTA, CDR2 FQGTGA. The CDR3 has 15 residues. CDR3 protein: CASSELAAHYNEQFF. CDR3 bases: TGTGCCAGCAGCGAACTAGCTGCTCATTACAATGAGCAGTTCTTC.

A few counts support this clone. The V gene is TRBV28, the J gene TRBJ1-6; 10 positions match TRBD1. Germline V gene data show CDR1 as MDHEN and CDR2 as SYDVKM. There are 15 residues in the CDR3. V dropped 5 bases and J dropped 9; count of bases not matched to a gene: 7. CDR3 loop: CASSPRQGAGSPLHF. CDR3 sequence (DNA): TGTGCCAGCAGTCCTCGACAGGGGGCGGGTTCACCCCTCCACTTT.

The J gene is TRBJ2-1, the V gene TRBV9; 9 nucleotides align to TRBD2. The CDR3 totals 14 residues. Trimming removed 4 bases from V and 6 bases from J; junction bases left unmatched: 5. Germline CDR1 reads SGDLS; CDR2 reads YYNGEE. The CDR3 bases are TGTGCCAGCAGCCCCTATAGCGGGGGCAATGAGCAGTTCTTC. Translation: CASSPYSGGNEQFF. The full variable domain, in which reference TRBV9 and TRBJ2-1 provide the parts outside the CDR3, is DSGVTQTPKHLITATGQRVTLRCSPRSGDLSVYWYQQSLDQGLQFLIQYYNGEERAKGNILERFSAQQFPDLHSELNLSSLELGDSALYFCASSPYSGGNEQFFGPGTRLTVL.

The chain carries TRBV9 and TRBJ2-1, with D possibly being TRBD2 (5 bases). The germline V gene encodes CDR1 SGDLS and CDR2 YYNGEE. Trimming took off 0 bases at V and 5 bases at J, with 9 bases between the two ends. The CDR3 is 14 residues long. The CDR3: CASSVVFGDNEQFF. The CDR3 DNA reads as TGTGCCAGCAGCGTAGTCTTCGGGGACAATGAGCAGTTCTTC. Supplemented by reference TRBV9 and TRBJ2-1, the full variable domain reads DSGVTQTPKHLITATGQRVTLRCSPRSGDLSVYWYQQSLDQGLQFLIQYYNGEERAKGNILERFSAQQFPDLHSELNLSSLELGDSALYFCASSVVFGDNEQFFGPGTRLTVL.

The rearrangement links TRBV2 to TRBJ2-3, with 9 bases lining up with TRBD2. The CDR3 contains 14 residues. The V gene end was trimmed by 7 bases and the J gene end by 14 bases; junction bases not matched to a gene: 16. Germline V gene lookup returns CDR1 SNHLY and CDR2 FYNNEI. CDR3 protein: CASTRDRLAGTRYF. The CDR3 DNA is TGTGCCAGCACCCGGGATAGGCTAGCGGGGACACGGTATTTT.

The chain uses TRBV6-6 and TRBJ1-4; a possible D gene is TRBD1 (6 bases). Germline V gene data show CDR1 as MNHNY and CDR2 as SVGAGI (reference sequence). V was shortened by 6 bases and J by 7 bases, with 15 bases between the two germline ends. The CDR3 loop spans 14 amino acids. DNA for the CDR3: TGTGCCAGCAGCTTTGACAGGAGTCGTGAAAAACTGTTTTTT. Protein: CASSFDRSREKLFF.

As regards this clone: One end of the junction fails to match germline, which may point to a read error. Other DNA sequences from this sample encode an identical CDR3 as well. The V and J genes are TRBV18 and TRBJ1-2; 10 positions match TRBD1. The CDR3 covers 12 residues. CDR1 is KGHSH and CDR2 is LQKENI in the germline V gene. The CDR3 reads CASSRTGGGYTF. CDR3 in DNA: TGTGCTAGCTCCCGGACAGGGGGTGGCTACACCTTC.

This rearrangement joins TRBV6-5 to TRBJ2-7; unclear D gene. Germline-derived CDR1 and CDR2 are MNHEY and SVGAGI. The CDR3 runs 12 residues. Between the trimmed V and J ends, which lost 8 bases and 8 bases, there was a span of 16 bases. CDR3 DNA sequence: TGTGCCAGCGCAGGTTACGGCACGAAGCAGTACTTC. This encodes CASAGYGTKQYF.

This clone was observed a single time. The gene calls are TRBV27 and TRBJ1-2; no reliable D call. Deletions cut 6 bases from V and 0 bases from J, with 8 bases between. In germline, CDR1 is MNHEY, CDR2 SMNVEV (reference sequence). The CDR3 runs 13 residues. The CDR3 DNA reads as TGTGCCAGCAGCGTCCGGTCTAACTATGGCTACACCTTC. Translation: CASSVRSNYGYTF.

V gene TRBV5-5 combines with J gene TRBJ2-5, with D perhaps matching TRBD1 (6 bases). This CDR3 contains 14 residues. V lost 4 bases and J lost 6, with 16 bases in between. Germline V gene data show CDR1 as SGHKS and CDR2 as YYEKEE (reference sequence). The CDR3 nucleotides are TGTGCCAGCAGCGTGGTACAGGGTATCCAGACCCAGTACTTC. This translates into CASSVVQGIQTQYF.

The V and J genes are TRBV2 and TRBJ2-2; D ambiguous. Germline CDR1 and CDR2: SNHLY and FYNNEI. V lost 3 bases and J lost 0, with 8 bases in between. The length of the CDR3 is 15 residues. In DNA, the CDR3 is TGTGCCAGCAGTGATGGCACCGCGAACACCGGGGAGCTGTTTTTT. It codes for CASSDGTANTGELFF.

V and J are TRBV7-9 and TRBJ1-1; no clear D. The CDR3 contains 14 residues. The germline gives CDR1 SEHNR, CDR2 FQNEAQ (reference sequence). V lost 2 bases, J lost 4 bases, and 11 bases lay in between. CDR3 nucleotide sequence: TGTGCCAGCAGCTTACCTGTCCCGTTCACTGAAGCTTTCTTT. Translation gives CASSLPVPFTEAFF.

The chain joins TRBV9 to TRBJ1-3; 7 bases map to TRBD1. CDR1 is SGDLS and CDR2 is YYNGEE in the germline V gene. The CDR3 extends over 14 amino acids. Germline trimming cut 3 bases from V and 11 bases from J; bases unmatched to any gene: 11. The DNA of the CDR3 is TGTGCCAGCAGCGCGGGACAGAAACCTTCCGCCATATATTTT. Translated, it gives CASSAGQKPSAIYF. Drawing the rest from reference TRBV9 and TRBJ1-3, the complete variable domain is DSGVTQTPKHLITATGQRVTLRCSPRSGDLSVYWYQQSLDQGLQFLIQYYNGEERAKGNILERFSAQQFPDLHSELNLSSLELGDSALYFCASSAGQKPSAIYFGEGSWLTVV.

The V gene is TRBV28, the J gene TRBJ1-1, with TRBD1 matching 9 bases. Trimming at V came to 6 bases and at J to 4 bases, leaving 12 bases not matched to a gene. The CDR3 covers 16 residues. In germline, CDR1 is MDHEN, CDR2 SYDVKM. DNA for the CDR3: TGTGCCAGCAGGTACGGGGGACAGGGTCGGCGCACTGAAGCTTTCTTT. Translating it yields CASRYGGQGRRTEAFF.

CDR3 coding DNA: TGCGCCAGCAGCCAAGGAGCAGGACTCGGGTATGGCTACACCTTC. It translates to CASSQGAGLGYGYTF. This rearrangement joins TRBV4-1 to TRBJ1-2; D gene ambiguous. CDR1 is MGHRA and CDR2 is YSYEKL in the germline V gene. CDR3 length: 15 amino acids. The V end lost 1 base, the J end lost 5 bases, and 14 bases lay between the germline ends.

The chain carries TRBV5-1 and TRBJ2-7; D perhaps matches TRBD2 (7 bases). Trimming took off 5 bases at V and 6 bases at J, with 12 bases between the two ends. Germline CDR1 reads SGHRS; CDR2 reads YFSETQ. CDR3 length: 12 amino acids. CDR3 region: CASRGGPIEQYF. The CDR3 nucleotides are TGCGCCAGCAGGGGGGGGCCGATCGAGCAGTACTTC.

In this sample, this clone turned up a few times. The V gene is TRBV29-1, the J gene TRBJ1-1; D call uncertain. The CDR3 has 13 residues. V dropped 2 bases and J dropped 4 bases, with 11 bases sitting between them. CDR1 is SQVTM, CDR2 ANQGSEA, per germline. CDR3 sequence: CSVERTEGTEAFF. Here the CDR3 DNA reads TGCAGCGTTGAACGGACCGAGGGCACTGAAGCTTTCTTT. Full variable domain (outside the CDR3, taken from reference TRBV29-1 and TRBJ1-1): SAVISQKPSRDICQRGTSLTIQCQVDSQVTMMFWYRQQPGQSLTLIATANQGSEATYESGFVIDKFPISRPNLTFSTLTVSNMSPEDSSIYLCSVERTEGTEAFFGQGTRLTVV.

The chain is built from TRBV19 and TRBJ2-4; 16 nucleotides agree with TRBD2. Germline CDR1 LNHDA, CDR2 SQIVND (reference sequence). The CDR3 spans 18 residues. Trimming took 6 bases from V and 1 from J; bases not matched to a gene: 6. The CDR3 DNA is TGTGCCAGTAGCCCGGGACTAGCGGGGGGGTGGGCCAAAAACATTCAGTACTTC. Its translation: CASSPGLAGGWAKNIQYF.

The rearrangement links TRBV7-9 to TRBJ1-5; no clear D. V lost 5 bases and J lost 0, with 11 bases in between. The CDR3 covers 15 residues. Germline V CDR1 and CDR2: SEHNR, FQNEAQ (reference sequence). The CDR3 spells CASSKNTNSNQPQHF. CDR3 DNA: TGTGCCAGCAGCAAAAACACGAATAGCAATCAGCCCCAGCATTTT.

The chain recombines TRBV7-9 with TRBJ2-7, with 11 bases that match TRBD2. Germline-derived CDR1 and CDR2 are SEHNR and FQNEAQ (reference sequence). After removal of 5 bases from V and 9 bases from J, the junction contained 6 bases not matched to a gene. CDR3 size: 13 residues. CDR3 residues: CASSISGGARQYF. In DNA form, the CDR3 reads TGTGCCAGCAGCATTAGCGGGGGGGCTCGGCAGTACTTC.

V and J are TRBV27 and TRBJ1-1, with TRBD1 matching 7 bases. Unmatched junction bases numbered 12, after V lost 5 bases and J lost 6 bases. Germline CDR1 is MNHEY and CDR2 is SMNVEV (reference sequence). This CDR3 region has 15 residues. The CDR3, as DNA: TGTGCCAGCAGTCCCTCGACAGGGCCCGTCGCTGAAGCTTTCTTT. The encoded protein is CASSPSTGPVAEAFF.